The 19 T cell receptor beta chains reported below all come from one sample, sequenced in a study of regulatory and conventional T cells in RAG deficiency. Blood CD4+ CD25-low CD127-high conventional T cells supplied the genomic DNA template. Assay: immunoSEQ multiplex PCR; the TCRdb copy retains only in-frame clones and omits some. The sample yields about 10,000 clones, just under 95% seen once. Sequenced: CD4+ effector T cells sorted from blood. The receptors were sampled from a human donor with RAG deficiency presenting as severe combined immunodeficiency.

The chain employs TRBV7-2 and TRBJ2-5, with D perhaps matching TRBD2 (6 bases). Germline V lookup: CDR1 SGHTA, CDR2 FQGNSA. The CDR3 has 12 amino acids. Trimming removed 4 bases at V and 7 bases at J, with 10 bases between. The CDR3 sequence is CASSSRAGTQYF. The CDR3 DNA reads as TGTGCCAGCAGCTCCCGAGCGGGGACCCAGTACTTC.

This chain connects TRBV5-1 to TRBJ2-1; TRBD1 might be the D (6 bases). Trimming stripped 2 bases from V and 2 bases from J, with 11 bases between. CDR1 is SGHRS and CDR2 is YFSETQ in the germline V gene. The CDR3 totals 15 residues. CDR3 residues: CASSFQGFTYNEQFF. The CDR3 DNA reads TGCGCCAGCAGCTTTCAGGGGTTTACCTACAATGAGCAGTTCTTC.

The chain joins TRBV7-7 to TRBJ2-3; 8 bases map to TRBD1. Trimming cost V 1 base and J 2 bases; bases outside gene matches: 5. Looked up from germline, CDR1 is SSHAT and CDR2 is FNYEAQ (reference sequence). The CDR3 runs 16 residues. The CDR3: CASSLDQGAYTDTQYF. CDR3 nucleotides: TGTGCCAGCAGCTTAGACCAGGGGGCGTACACAGATACGCAGTATTTT. The complete variable domain, with remaining parts taken from reference TRBV7-7 and TRBJ2-3, reads GAGVSQSPRYKVTKRGQDVTLRCDPISSHATLYWYQQALGQGPEFLTYFNYEAQPDKSGLPSDRFSAERPEGSISTLTIQRTEQRDSAMYRCASSLDQGAYTDTQYFGPGTRLTVL.

This sequence joins TRBV9 and TRBJ2-5, with D perhaps matching TRBD2 (7 bases). Trimming stripped 0 bases from V and 4 bases from J, with 13 bases between. The CDR3 runs 15 residues. Germline CDR1 SGDLS, CDR2 YYNGEE. The CDR3 reads CASSVVGGVTETQYF. The CDR3 DNA reads as TGTGCCAGCAGCGTAGTAGGGGGGGTCACAGAGACCCAGTACTTC. The full variable domain, completed using reference TRBV9 and TRBJ2-5, is DSGVTQTPKHLITATGQRVTLRCSPRSGDLSVYWYQQSLDQGLQFLIQYYNGEERAKGNILERFSAQQFPDLHSELNLSSLELGDSALYFCASSVVGGVTETQYFGPGTRLLVL.

This chain joins TRBV6-5 and TRBJ2-5; unclear D gene. With 5 bases removed from V and 4 bases from J, the gap between germline ends came to 14 bases. This CDR3 is built from 14 residues. Germline lookup yields CDR1 MNHEY and CDR2 SVGAGI. For the CDR3, the DNA is TGTGCCAGCAGTGCTGACGGCCGAGGAGAGACCCAGTACTTC. Amino acid sequence: CASSADGRGETQYF.

The gene calls are TRBV30 and TRBJ2-7, with 11 bases identical to TRBD1. Germline CDR1 GTSNPN, CDR2 SVGIG (reference sequence). This CDR3 is built from 17 residues. V shed 1 base and J 2 bases; nucleotides not matched to a gene: 10. CDR3 amino acids: CAWSAFTGTGGTYEQYF. For the CDR3, the DNA is TGTGCCTGGAGTGCCTTTACCGGGACAGGGGGGACCTACGAGCAGTACTTC.

The gene calls are TRBV4-1 and TRBJ1-2; 7 nucleotides align to TRBD1. CDR3 size: 16 residues. Germline V gene lookup returns CDR1 MGHRA and CDR2 YSYEKL. The V and J ends lost 1 base and 2 bases, in that order; junction bases with no gene match: 7. This chain's CDR3 is CASSQGVRDSNYGYTF. Written as DNA, the CDR3 is TGCGCCAGCAGCCAAGGAGTCCGGGACAGCAACTATGGCTACACCTTC.

The genes are TRBV7-8 and TRBJ1-1; TRBD1 might be the D (6 bases). The CDR3 has 14 residues. With 3 bases removed from V and 5 bases from J, the gap between germline ends came to 13 bases. CDR1 is SGHVS and CDR2 is FQNEAQ in the germline V gene. CDR3 DNA sequence: TGTGCCAGCAGCTTTCACAGGGAAGGGACTGAAGCTTTCTTT. Translation: CASSFHREGTEAFF.

The rearrangement links TRBV25-1 to TRBJ2-5; TRBD1 matches at 8 bases. The germline gives CDR1 MGHDK, CDR2 SYGVNS. The CDR3 extends over 15 amino acids. The V segment lost 0 bases and the J segment 5 bases; nucleotides outside the gene matches: 5. In DNA form, the CDR3 reads TGTGCCAGCAGTGAATATGGCAGGGGGCGGGAGACCCAGTACTTC. Translated: CASSEYGRGRETQYF.

The chain combines TRBV20-1 with TRBJ2-3, with a weak D call TRBD1 (6 bases). The CDR3 contains 11 residues. The V end was cut by 7 bases, the J end by 7 bases, with 12 bases between. Germline CDR1 DFQATT, CDR2 SNEGSKA (reference sequence). The CDR3 loop is CSVQGLHTQYF. CDR3 DNA sequence: TGCAGTGTACAGGGTTTACATACGCAGTATTTT.

This chain uses TRBV9 with TRBJ2-7; tentatively, D is TRBD1 (6 bases). Trimming pared 4 bases from V and 0 bases from J, leaving 11 bases between. The CDR3 extends over 14 amino acids. Germline CDR1 is SGDLS and CDR2 is YYNGEE. CDR3 nucleotide sequence: TGTGCCAGCAGCATTACAGGGCGCTCCTACGAGCAGTACTTC. This codes for CASSITGRSYEQYF. Drawing the rest from reference TRBV9 and TRBJ2-7, the complete variable domain is DSGVTQTPKHLITATGQRVTLRCSPRSGDLSVYWYQQSLDQGLQFLIQYYNGEERAKGNILERFSAQQFPDLHSELNLSSLELGDSALYFCASSITGRSYEQYFGPGTRLTVT.

The rearrangement uses TRBV7-3 and TRBJ2-7, with 7 bases identical to TRBD1. Trimming cost V 0 bases and J 4 bases; bases outside gene matches: 3. The CDR3 sequence is 14 residues long. CDR1 SGHTA and CDR2 FQGTGA come from the germline V gene. In DNA form, the CDR3 reads TGTGCCAGCAGCTTAACAGGGGGCAGATACGAGCAGTACTTC. Translating gives CASSLTGGRYEQYF.

DNA of the CDR3: TGTGCCAGCAGCATTCCAGAGGGAGAGACCCAGTACTTC. This gives the protein CASSIPEGETQYF. The chain combines TRBV5-5 with TRBJ2-5; D is perhaps TRBD2 (5 bases). The V and J ends lost 4 bases and 4 bases respectively, with 11 bases between them. The CDR3 covers 13 residues. Germline assignment: CDR1 SGHKS and CDR2 YYEKEE (reference sequence).

V usage is TRBV11-2 and J usage is TRBJ2-3; no definite D call. This CDR3 contains 13 residues. Per germline, CDR1 SGHAT and CDR2 FQNNGV. V was pared by 0 bases and J by 3 bases, with 4 bases between. The CDR3 bases are TGTGCCAGCAGCTTAGACCTAACAGATACGCAGTATTTT. Residues: CASSLDLTDTQYF.

The rearrangement uses TRBV5-4 and TRBJ2-2; TRBD1 is a possible D gene (6 bases). CDR1 is SGHNT and CDR2 is YYREEE in the germline V gene (reference sequence). V lost 3 bases and J 4 bases, leaving 13 bases between the germline ends. The CDR3 is 15 residues long. CDR3 nucleotide sequence: TGTGCCAGCAGCTATCAGGGGCGGGCCACCGGGGAGCTGTTTTTT. Its translation is CASSYQGRATGELFF.

The chain combines TRBV5-1 with TRBJ2-7; possibly TRBD1 for D (5 bases). This CDR3 has 13 amino acids. Germline-derived CDR1 and CDR2 are SGHRS and YFSETQ. Between the trimmed V and J ends, which lost 0 bases and 3 bases, there was a span of 7 bases. CDR3 in amino acids: CASSLDRLYEQYF. As DNA, the CDR3 is TGCGCCAGCAGCTTGGACAGGCTCTACGAGCAGTACTTC.

The chain uses TRBV7-2 and TRBJ2-3; D might be TRBD2 (6 bases). The length of the CDR3 is 16 residues. Germline loops: CDR1 SGHTA, CDR2 FQGNSA. Trimming removed 1 base at V and 0 bases at J, with 11 bases between. The CDR3, as DNA: TGTGCCAGCAGCTTAGGGATCCTAGCGAGCACAGATACGCAGTATTTT. It translates to CASSLGILASTDTQYF.

The CDR3 here is CASSLGAARNQPQHF. DNA of the CDR3: TGTGCCAGCAGCTTAGGGGCAGCCCGCAATCAGCCCCAGCATTTT. The rearrangement joins TRBV7-2 to TRBJ1-5, with unresolved D. The CDR3 consists of 15 residues. The V and J ends lost 1 base and 2 bases respectively, with 9 bases between them. CDR1 and CDR2 from the germline V gene are SGHTA and FQGNSA.

The chain is built from TRBV7-9 and TRBJ2-3; unclear D gene. Germline-derived CDR1 and CDR2 are SEHNR and FQNEAQ (reference sequence). The CDR3 loop spans 15 amino acids. V was pared by 5 bases and J by 2 bases, with 14 bases between. The DNA for the CDR3 is TGTGCCAGCAGCCCCGCTCGGACGGCCACAGATACGCAGTATTTT. Protein product: CASSPARTATDTQYF. The entire variable domain, with the rest obtained from reference TRBV7-9 and TRBJ2-3, is as follows: DTGVSQNPRHKITKRGQNVTFRCDPISEHNRLYWYRQTLGQGPEFLTYFQNEAQLEKSRLLSDRFSAERPKGSFSTLEIQRTEQGDSAMYLCASSPARTATDTQYFGPGTRLTVL.